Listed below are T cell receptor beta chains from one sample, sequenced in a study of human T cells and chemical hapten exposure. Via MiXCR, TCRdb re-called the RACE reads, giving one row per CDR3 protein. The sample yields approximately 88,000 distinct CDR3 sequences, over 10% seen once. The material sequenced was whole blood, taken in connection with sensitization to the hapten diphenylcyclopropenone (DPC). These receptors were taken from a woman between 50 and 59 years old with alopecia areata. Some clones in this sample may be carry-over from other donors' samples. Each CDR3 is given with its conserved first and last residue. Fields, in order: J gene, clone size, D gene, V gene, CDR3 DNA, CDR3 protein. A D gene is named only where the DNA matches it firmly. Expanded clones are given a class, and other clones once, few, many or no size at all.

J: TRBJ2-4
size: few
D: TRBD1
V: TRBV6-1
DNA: TGTGCCAGCAGTGAAGGTTCGACAGGGGCTAAAAACATTCAGTACTTC
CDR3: CASSEGSTGAKNIQYF

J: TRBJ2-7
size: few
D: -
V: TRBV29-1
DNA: TGCAGCGTTGAGTTAGGGATTACCTACGAGCAGTACTTC
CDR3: CSVELGITYEQYF

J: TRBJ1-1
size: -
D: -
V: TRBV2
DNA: TGTGCCAGCAGTGAGGAGGGGCAGATGAACACTGAAGCTTTCTTT
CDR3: CASSEEGQMNTEAFF

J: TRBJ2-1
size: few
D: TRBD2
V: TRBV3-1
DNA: TGTGCCAGCAGCCAAGAGGGGACTAGCGGGGCCTACAATGAGCAGTTCTTC
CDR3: CASSQEGTSGAYNEQFF

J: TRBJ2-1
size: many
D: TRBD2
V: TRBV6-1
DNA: TGTGCCAGCACTGGACTAGCGGGGTGGTACAATGAGCAGTTCTTC
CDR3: CASTGLAGWYNEQFF

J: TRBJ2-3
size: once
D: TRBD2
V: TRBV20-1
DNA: TGCAGTGCTAGGCCCGGGACTAGCGGCACAGATACGCAGTATTTT
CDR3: CSARPGTSGTDTQYF

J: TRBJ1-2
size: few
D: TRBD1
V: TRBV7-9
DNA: TGTGCCAGCAGCTTCGCCCAGGGGGTGTCTGATGGCTACACCTTC
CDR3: CASSFAQGVSDGYTF

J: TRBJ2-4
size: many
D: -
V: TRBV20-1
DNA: TGCAGTGCTACTCGGGACACACCGGCCAAAAACATTCAGTACTTC
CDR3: CSATRDTPAKNIQYF

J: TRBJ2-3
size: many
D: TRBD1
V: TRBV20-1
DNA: TGCAGTGCTAATCAGGGACAGGTGAACACAGATACGCAGTATTTT
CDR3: CSANQGQVNTDTQYF

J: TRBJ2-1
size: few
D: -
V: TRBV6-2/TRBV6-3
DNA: TGTGCCAGCAGCCCCGGGCCCCACTCCTACAATGAGCAGTTCTTC
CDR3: CASSPGPHSYNEQFF

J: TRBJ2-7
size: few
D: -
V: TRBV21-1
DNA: TGTGCCAGCAGCAAGGAGGCAGGGTTTTCCTACGAGCAGTACTTC
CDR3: CASSKEAGFSYEQYF

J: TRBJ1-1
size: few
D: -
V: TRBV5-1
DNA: TGCGCCAGCAGCTCTGGGGAGAACACTGAAGCTTTCTTT
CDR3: CASSSGENTEAFF

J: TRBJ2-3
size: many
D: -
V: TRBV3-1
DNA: TGTGCCAGCAGCCAAAAGAGCACAGATACGCAGTATTTT
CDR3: CASSQKSTDTQYF

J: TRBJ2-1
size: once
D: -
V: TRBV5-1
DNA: TGCGCCAGCAGCCTCCTCCCCGGGAGCCACAATGAGCAGTTCTTC
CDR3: CASSLLPGSHNEQFF

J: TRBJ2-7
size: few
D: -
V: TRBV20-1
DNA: TGCAGTGCTAGACCTACGGGACTTACCTACGAGCAGTACTTC
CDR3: CSARPTGLTYEQYF

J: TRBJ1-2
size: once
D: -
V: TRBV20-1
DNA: TGCAGTGCTGCACGGACAGACTATGGCTACACCTTC
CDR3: CSAARTDYGYTF

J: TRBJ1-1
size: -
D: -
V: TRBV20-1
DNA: TGCAGTGCTAGCCCCCAGGACGGCGTTGAGGCTTTCTTT
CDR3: CSASPQDGVEAFF

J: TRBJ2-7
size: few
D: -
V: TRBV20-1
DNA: TGCAGTGCCTACGGGAACTTTTACGAGCAGTACTTC
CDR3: CSAYGNFYEQYF

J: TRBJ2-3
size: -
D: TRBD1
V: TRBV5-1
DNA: TGCGCCAGCAGCTGGACAGGGGAGGCAGATACGCAGTATTTT
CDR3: CASSWTGEADTQYF

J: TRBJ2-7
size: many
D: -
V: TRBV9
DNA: TGTGCCAGCAGCGTAGGTCCTTTGGCGGGACCCGCCTACGAGCAGTACTTC
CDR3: CASSVGPLAGPAYEQYF

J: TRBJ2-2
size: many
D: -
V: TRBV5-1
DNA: TGCGCCAGCAGCTTGGCGGGGACAAGGAACACCGGGGAGCTGTTTTTT
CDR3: CASSLAGTRNTGELFF

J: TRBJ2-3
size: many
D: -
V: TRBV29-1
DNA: TGCAGCGTTTCAGCCCCGGACAGAGGGACAGATACGCAGTATTTT
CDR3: CSVSAPDRGTDTQYF

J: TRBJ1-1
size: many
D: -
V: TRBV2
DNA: TGTGCCAGCAGAGCAGGGAAATTGAACACTGAAGCTTTCTTT
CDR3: CASRAGKLNTEAFF

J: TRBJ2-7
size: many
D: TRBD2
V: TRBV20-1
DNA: TGCAGTGCTAGAGACCCCGGGACTAGCGGGAGGAACGAGCAGTACTTC
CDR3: CSARDPGTSGRNEQYF

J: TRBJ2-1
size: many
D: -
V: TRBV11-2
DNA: TGTGCCAGCAGCCTACAGGACTACAATGAGCAGTTCTTC
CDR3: CASSLQDYNEQFF

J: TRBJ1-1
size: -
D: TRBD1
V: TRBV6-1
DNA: TGTGCCAGCTCATCACCACCGGGACAGAAAGCTTTCTTT
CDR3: CASSSPPGQKAFF

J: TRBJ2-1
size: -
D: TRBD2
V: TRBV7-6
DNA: TGTGCCAGCAGCTCCGGACTAGCGGGAGTCGAGCAGTTCTTC
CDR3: CASSSGLAGVEQFF

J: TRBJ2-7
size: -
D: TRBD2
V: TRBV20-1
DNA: TGCAGTGCTAGGGGGACTAGCGGGAGGGCCTCCTACGAGCAGTACTTC
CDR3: CSARGTSGRASYEQYF

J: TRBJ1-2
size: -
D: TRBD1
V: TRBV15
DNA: TGTGCCACCAGCAGAGATCGCACAGGGGGCAGTGGCTACACCTTC
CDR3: CATSRDRTGGSGYTF

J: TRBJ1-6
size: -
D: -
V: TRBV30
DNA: TGTGCCTGGGCCACGGACAGCGGGGCACCCCTCCACTTT
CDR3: CAWATDSGAPLHF

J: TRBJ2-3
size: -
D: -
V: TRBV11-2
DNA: TGTGCCAGCAGCCCACGAGATACGCAGTATTTT
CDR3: CASSPRDTQYF

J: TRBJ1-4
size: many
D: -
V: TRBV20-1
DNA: TGCAGTGCGGTGGGGCCGCAAAAGCTGTTTTTT
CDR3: CSAVGPQKLFF

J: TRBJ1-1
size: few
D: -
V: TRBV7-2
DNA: TGTGCCAGCAGCTTGAAAGCAGGGAACACTGAAGCTTTCTTT
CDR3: CASSLKAGNTEAFF

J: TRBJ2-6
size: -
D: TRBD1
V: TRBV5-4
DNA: TGTGCCAGCGGCTCCCGGACAGGGGTAGGGGCCAACGTCCTGACTTTC
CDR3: CASGSRTGVGANVLTF

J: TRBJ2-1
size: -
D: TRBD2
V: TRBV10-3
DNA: TGTGCCATCAGTGACCCGGGACTAGCGGGAGATAATGAGCAGTTCTTC
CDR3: CAISDPGLAGDNEQFF